The 8 T cell receptor beta chains below come from one sample, sequenced in a study of CD8 T cells in acute hepatitis C reinfection. Regarding time point: naive CD8 control sorted from an acute-time-point sample. Sequencing was performed with immunoSEQ multiplex PCR; in TCRdb, only in-frame clones are kept and a portion is missing. The sample shows tens of thousands of clones, 80% to 90% of them seen only once. The sample was naive CD8+ T cells from PBMCs. The receptors originated from a woman aged 18-35 years who spontaneously cleared hepatitis C infection.

J is TRBJ1-2 and V is TRBV19, with D possibly matching TRBD1 (6 bases). Germline CDR1 LNHDA, CDR2 SQIVND (reference sequence). This CDR3 has 13 residues. V lost 6 bases to trimming and J lost 6 bases, with 14 bases between them. The CDR3 sequence is CASRSRNRDGYTF. The CDR3 coding sequence is TGTGCCAGTAGATCAAGAAACAGGGATGGCTACACCTTC.

The sample holds one count of this clone. The chain joins TRBV29-1 to TRBJ2-3; D is unresolved. Germline-derived CDR1 and CDR2 are SQVTM and ANQGSEA. This CDR3 comprises 15 residues. With 2 bases removed from V and 6 bases from J, the gap between germline ends came to 18 bases. CDR3 region: CSVEIGPQKQDTQYF. The CDR3 DNA reads TGCAGCGTTGAAATAGGACCACAAAAGCAGGATACGCAGTATTTT.

The chain combines TRBV5-4 with TRBJ2-5; 7 bases fit TRBD1. The V and J ends lost 2 bases and 2 bases, in that order; junction bases with no gene match: 6. The CDR3 spans 15 residues. CDR1 and CDR2 (germline): SGHNT, YYREEE (reference sequence). CDR3 sequence: CASSLSRDRQETQYF. DNA for the CDR3: TGTGCCAGCAGCTTAAGCCGGGACAGACAAGAGACCCAGTACTTC.

The chain combines TRBV2 with TRBJ1-5; D is perhaps TRBD1 (6 bases). V was clipped by 5 bases and J by 0 bases, with 11 bases between them. In germline, CDR1 is SNHLY, CDR2 FYNNEI. The CDR3 has 15 amino acids. This CDR3 reads CASSTGQFSNQPQHF. In DNA form, the CDR3 reads TGTGCCAGCAGTACCGGACAGTTTAGCAATCAGCCCCAGCATTTT.

The chain joins TRBV12-5 to TRBJ2-1, with D uncertain. The V gene lost 2 bases and the J gene lost 7 bases, with 0 bases spanning the gap. This CDR3 spans 10 amino acids. Germline CDR1 and CDR2: LGHNT and FRNRAP. The CDR3 sequence: CASGLNEQFF. The CDR3 nucleotides read TGTGCTAGTGGTTTGAATGAGCAGTTCTTC.

The chain links TRBV13 to TRBJ2-5; TRBD2 matches at 8 bases. CDR3 size: 14 residues. Germline V gene lookup returns CDR1 PRHDT and CDR2 FYEKMQ (reference sequence). V lost 5 bases and J lost 4; bases outside the gene matches: 6. The chain's CDR3 is CASSPAGAGETQYF. CDR3 bases: TGTGCCAGCAGCCCAGCGGGAGCGGGAGAGACCCAGTACTTC. The entire variable domain, with the rest obtained from reference TRBV13 and TRBJ2-5, is as follows: AAGVIQSPRHLIKEKRETATLKCYPIPRHDTVYWYQQGPGQDPQFLISFYEKMQSDKGSIPDRFSAQQFSDYHSELNMSSLELGDSALYFCASSPAGAGETQYFGPGTRLLVL.

The chain has TRBV19 and TRBJ2-6; 7 nucleotides align to TRBD2. The CDR3 runs to 14 residues. Germline-derived CDR1 and CDR2 are LNHDA and SQIVND (reference sequence). CDR3 nucleotides: TGTGCAATCGGGGGGTGGCCTGGGGCCAACGTCCTGACTTTC. Residues: CAIGGWPGANVLTF.

The rearrangement links TRBV11-2 to TRBJ2-3; TRBD2 agrees at 7 bases. The CDR3 covers 16 residues. With 5 bases clipped from V and 0 bases from J, the junction kept 8 bases outside the gene matches. The germline V gene has CDR1 SGHAT and CDR2 FQNNGV. The CDR3 DNA reads TGTGCCAGCAGCCCCACGAGCGGGATTAGCACAGATACGCAGTATTTT. Its protein is CASSPTSGISTDTQYF.